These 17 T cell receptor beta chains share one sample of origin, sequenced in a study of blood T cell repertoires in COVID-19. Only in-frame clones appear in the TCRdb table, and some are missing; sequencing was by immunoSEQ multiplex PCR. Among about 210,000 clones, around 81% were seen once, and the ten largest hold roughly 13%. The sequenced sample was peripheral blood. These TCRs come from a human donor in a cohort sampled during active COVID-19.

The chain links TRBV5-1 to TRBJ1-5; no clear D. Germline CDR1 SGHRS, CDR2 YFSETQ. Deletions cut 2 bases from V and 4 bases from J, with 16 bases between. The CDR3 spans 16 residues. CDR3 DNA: TGCGCCAGCAGCTTAGGAGTAGATCGTAGAAATCAGCCCCAGCATTTT. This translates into CASSLGVDRRNQPQHF.

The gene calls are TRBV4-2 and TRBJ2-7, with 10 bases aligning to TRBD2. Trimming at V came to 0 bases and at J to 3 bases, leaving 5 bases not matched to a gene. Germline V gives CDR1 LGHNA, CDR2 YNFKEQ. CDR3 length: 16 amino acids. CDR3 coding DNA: TGTGCCAGCAGCCAAGATCGGACTAGCGGTGTCTACGAGCAGTACTTC. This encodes CASSQDRTSGVYEQYF.

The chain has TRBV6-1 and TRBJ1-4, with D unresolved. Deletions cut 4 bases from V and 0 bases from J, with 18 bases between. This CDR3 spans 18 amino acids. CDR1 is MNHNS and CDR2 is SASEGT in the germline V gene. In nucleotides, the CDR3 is TGTGCCAGCAGTGCCCGAGGAATGGGAGACGCAACTAATGAAAAACTGTTTTTT. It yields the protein CASSARGMGDATNEKLFF.

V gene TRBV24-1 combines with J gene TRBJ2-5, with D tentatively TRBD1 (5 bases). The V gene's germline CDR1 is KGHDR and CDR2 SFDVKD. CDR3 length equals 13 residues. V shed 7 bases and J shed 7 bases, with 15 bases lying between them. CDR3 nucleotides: TGTGCCACCAGCCACCCTACTCAGGGGACCCAGTACTTC. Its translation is CATSHPTQGTQYF.

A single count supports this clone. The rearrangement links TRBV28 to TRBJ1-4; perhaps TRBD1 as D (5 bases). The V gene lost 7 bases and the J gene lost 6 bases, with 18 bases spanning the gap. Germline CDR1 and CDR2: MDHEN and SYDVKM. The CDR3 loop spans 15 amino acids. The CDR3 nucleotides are TGTGCCAGCACCTCAGGAGGGGCGAGGGATGAAAAACTGTTTTTT. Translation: CASTSGGARDEKLFF.

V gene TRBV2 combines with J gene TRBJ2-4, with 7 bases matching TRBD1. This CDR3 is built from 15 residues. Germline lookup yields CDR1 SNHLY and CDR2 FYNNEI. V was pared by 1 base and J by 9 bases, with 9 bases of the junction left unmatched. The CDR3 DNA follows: TGTGCCAGCAGTGAAGGACAGGGTTCCAGGGGCATTCAGTACTTC. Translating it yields CASSEGQGSRGIQYF.

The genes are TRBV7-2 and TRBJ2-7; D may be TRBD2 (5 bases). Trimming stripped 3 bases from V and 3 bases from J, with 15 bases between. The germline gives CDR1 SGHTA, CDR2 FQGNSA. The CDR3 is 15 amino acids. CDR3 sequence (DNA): TGTGCCAGCAGCTTCCAGTCAAGAGAGGGCTACGAGCAGTACTTC. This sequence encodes CASSFQSREGYEQYF.

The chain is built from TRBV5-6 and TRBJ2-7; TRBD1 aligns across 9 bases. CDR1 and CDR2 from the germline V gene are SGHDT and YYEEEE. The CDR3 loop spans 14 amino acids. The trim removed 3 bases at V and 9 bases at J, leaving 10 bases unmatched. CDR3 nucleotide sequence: TGTGCCAGCAGCTCATGGTGGACAGGGGAGGGGCAGTACTTC. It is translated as CASSSWWTGEGQYF.

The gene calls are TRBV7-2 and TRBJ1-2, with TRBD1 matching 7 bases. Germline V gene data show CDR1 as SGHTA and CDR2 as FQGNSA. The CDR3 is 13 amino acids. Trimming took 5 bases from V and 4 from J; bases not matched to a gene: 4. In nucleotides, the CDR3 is TGTGCCAGCAGCCATGGACAGGTCTATGGCTACACCTTC. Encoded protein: CASSHGQVYGYTF.

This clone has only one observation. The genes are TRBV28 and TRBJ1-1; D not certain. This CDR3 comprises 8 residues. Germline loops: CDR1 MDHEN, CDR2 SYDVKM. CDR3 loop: CPVLEAFF. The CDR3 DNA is TGTCCCGTCCTTGAAGCTTTCTTT.

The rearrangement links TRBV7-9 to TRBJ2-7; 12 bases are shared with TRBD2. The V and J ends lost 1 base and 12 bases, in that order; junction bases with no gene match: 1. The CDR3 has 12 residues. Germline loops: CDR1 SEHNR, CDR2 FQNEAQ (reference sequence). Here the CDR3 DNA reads TGTGCCAGCAGCTTAGGGACTAGCGGGGCGTACTTC. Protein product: CASSLGTSGAYF.

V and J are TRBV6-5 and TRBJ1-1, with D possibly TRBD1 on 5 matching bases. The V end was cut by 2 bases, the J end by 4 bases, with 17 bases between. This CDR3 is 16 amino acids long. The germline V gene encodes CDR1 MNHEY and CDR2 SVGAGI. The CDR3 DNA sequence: TGTGCCAGCAGTTACCGTCTGGGGGGGAAGCGCACTGAAGCTTTCTTT. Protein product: CASSYRLGGKRTEAFF.

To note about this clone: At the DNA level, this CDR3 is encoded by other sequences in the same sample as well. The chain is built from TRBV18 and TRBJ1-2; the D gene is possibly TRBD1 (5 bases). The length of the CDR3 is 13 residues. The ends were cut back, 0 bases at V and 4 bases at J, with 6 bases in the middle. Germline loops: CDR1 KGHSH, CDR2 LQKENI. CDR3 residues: CASSPPGLYGYTF. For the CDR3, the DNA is TGTGCCAGCTCACCACCGGGGCTCTATGGCTACACCTTC.

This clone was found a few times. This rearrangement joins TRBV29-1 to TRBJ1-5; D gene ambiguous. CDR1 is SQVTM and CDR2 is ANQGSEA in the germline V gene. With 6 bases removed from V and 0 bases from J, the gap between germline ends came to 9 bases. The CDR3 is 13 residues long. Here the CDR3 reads CSVSTDSNQPQHF. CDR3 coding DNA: TGCAGCGTCTCGACTGATAGCAATCAGCCCCAGCATTTT.

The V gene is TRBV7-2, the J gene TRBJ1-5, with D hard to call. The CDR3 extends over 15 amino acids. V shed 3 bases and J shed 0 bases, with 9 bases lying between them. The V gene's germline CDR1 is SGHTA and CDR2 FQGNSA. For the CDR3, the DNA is TGTGCCAGCAGCTTTACTCCTTATAGCAATCAGCCCCAGCATTTT. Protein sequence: CASSFTPYSNQPQHF. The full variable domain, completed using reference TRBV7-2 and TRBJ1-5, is GAGVSQSPSNKVTEKGKDVELRCDPISGHTALYWYRQSLGQGLEFLIYFQGNSAPDKSGLPSDRFSAERTGGSVSTLTIQRTQQEDSAVYLCASSFTPYSNQPQHFGDGTRLSIL.

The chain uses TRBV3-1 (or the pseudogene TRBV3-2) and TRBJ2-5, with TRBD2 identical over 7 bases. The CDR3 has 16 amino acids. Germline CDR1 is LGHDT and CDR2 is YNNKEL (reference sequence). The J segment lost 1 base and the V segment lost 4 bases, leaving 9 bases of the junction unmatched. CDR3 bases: TGTGCCAGCAGCCGCCCCTCGGGAGGTATCCAAGAGACCCAGTACTTC. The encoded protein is CASSRPSGGIQETQYF.

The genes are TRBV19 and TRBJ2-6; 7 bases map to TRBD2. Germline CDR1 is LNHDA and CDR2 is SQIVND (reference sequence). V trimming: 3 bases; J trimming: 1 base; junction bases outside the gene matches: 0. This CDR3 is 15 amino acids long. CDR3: CASSIGGSGANVLTF. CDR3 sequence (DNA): TGTGCCAGTAGTATCGGGGGGTCTGGGGCCAACGTCCTGACTTTC.